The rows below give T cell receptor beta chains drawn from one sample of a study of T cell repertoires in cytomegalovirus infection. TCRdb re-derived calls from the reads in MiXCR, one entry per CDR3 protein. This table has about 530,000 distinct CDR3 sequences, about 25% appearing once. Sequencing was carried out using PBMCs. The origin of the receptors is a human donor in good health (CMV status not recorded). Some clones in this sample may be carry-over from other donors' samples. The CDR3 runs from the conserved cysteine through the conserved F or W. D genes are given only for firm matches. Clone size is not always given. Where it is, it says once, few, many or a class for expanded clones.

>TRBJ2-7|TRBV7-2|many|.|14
CASRQEGWVYEQYF
TGTGCCAGCAGACAAGAAGGCTGGGTCTACGAGCAGTACTTC
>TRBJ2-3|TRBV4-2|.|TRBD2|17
CASSQESSGRASDTQYF
TGTGCCAGCAGCCAAGAGTCTAGCGGGAGGGCCTCAGATACGCAGTATTTT
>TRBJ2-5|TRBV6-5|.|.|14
CASRGPSDYETQYF
TGTGCCAGCAGGGGTCCTAGCGACTACGAGACCCAGTACTTC
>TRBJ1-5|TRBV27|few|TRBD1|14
CASSLGTGARPQHF
TGTGCCAGCAGTTTAGGGACAGGGGCTCGGCCCCAGCATTTT
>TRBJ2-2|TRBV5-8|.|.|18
CASSLPGRRVTDTGELFF
TGTGCCAGCAGTCTCCCGGGACGAAGGGTTACGGACACCGGGGAGCTGTTTTTT
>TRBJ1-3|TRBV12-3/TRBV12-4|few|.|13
CASSPERGNTIYF
TGTGCCAGCAGTCCCGAAAGGGGCAACACCATATATTTT
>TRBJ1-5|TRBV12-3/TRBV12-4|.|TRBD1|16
CASSAGTGGYNQPQHF
TGTGCCAGCAGTGCGGGGACAGGGGGATACAATCAGCCCCAGCATTTT
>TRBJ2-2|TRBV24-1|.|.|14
CATSDSLRTGELFF
TGTGCCACCTCTGACAGCTTGCGCACCGGGGAGCTGTTTTTT
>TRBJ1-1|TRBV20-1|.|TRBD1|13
CSARTGAGTEAFF
TGCAGCGCCCGGACAGGGGCAGGCACTGAAGCTTTCTTT
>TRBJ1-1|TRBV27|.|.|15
CASSFGLRGNTEAFF
TGTGCCAGCAGTTTCGGACTTCGGGGGAACACTGAAGCTTTCTTT
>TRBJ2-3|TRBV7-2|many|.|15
CASSLGGARTDTQYF
TGTGCCAGCAGCTTAGGGGGGGCACGCACAGATACGCAGTATTTT
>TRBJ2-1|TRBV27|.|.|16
CASSRLSVGLFNEQFF
TGTGCCAGCAGTCGATTATCTGTGGGACTTTTCAATGAGCAGTTCTTC
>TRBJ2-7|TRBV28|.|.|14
CASRGIGLSYEQYF
TGTGCCAGCAGAGGAATAGGGCTCTCCTACGAGCAGTACTTC
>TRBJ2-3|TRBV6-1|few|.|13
CASSIGRVDTQYF
TGTGCCAGCAGTATTGGACGGGTAGATACGCAGTATTTT
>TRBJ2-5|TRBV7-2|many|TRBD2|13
CASSFAGAETQYF
TGTGCCAGCAGCTTTGCGGGAGCGGAGACCCAGTACTTC
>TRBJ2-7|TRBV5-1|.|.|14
CASSSNRRDYEQYF
TGCGCCAGCAGCTCGAATCGTCGAGACTACGAGCAGTACTTC
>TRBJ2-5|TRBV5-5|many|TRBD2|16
CASSLGPSGSQETQYF
TGTGCCAGCAGCTTGGGTCCTAGCGGAAGCCAAGAGACCCAGTACTTC
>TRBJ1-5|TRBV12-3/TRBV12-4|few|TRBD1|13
CASRGTGGQPQHF
TGTGCCAGCAGGGGGACAGGGGGCCAGCCCCAGCATTTT
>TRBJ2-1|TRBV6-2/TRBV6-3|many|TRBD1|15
CASSPGTGGFNEQFF
TGTGCCAGCAGTCCCGGGACAGGGGGATTCAATGAGCAGTTCTTC
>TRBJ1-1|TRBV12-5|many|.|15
CASGFSSRGSTEAFF
TGTGCTAGTGGTTTCTCGAGCAGGGGCAGTACTGAAGCTTTCTTT
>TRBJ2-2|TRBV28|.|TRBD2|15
CASREAGGNTGELFF
TGTGCCAGCAGAGAAGCGGGAGGGAACACCGGGGAGCTGTTTTTT
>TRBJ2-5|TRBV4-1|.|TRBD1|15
CASSSTGTGGETQYF
TGCGCCAGCAGCTCCACCGGGACAGGGGGAGAGACCCAGTACTTC
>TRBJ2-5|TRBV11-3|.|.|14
CASSTRPAGETQYF
TGTGCCAGCAGCACCCGACCCGCCGGGGAGACCCAGTACTTC
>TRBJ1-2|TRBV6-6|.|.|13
CASSSGVDYGYTF
TGTGCCAGCAGCTCAGGGGTCGACTATGGCTACACCTTC
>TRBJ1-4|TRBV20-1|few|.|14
CSASSSANNEKLFF
TGCAGTGCTAGCTCGTCAGCCAATAATGAAAAACTGTTTTTT
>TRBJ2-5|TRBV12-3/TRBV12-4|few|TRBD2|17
CASSPSRPGLAGETQYF
TGTGCCAGCAGTCCTTCACGACCGGGACTAGCCGGGGAGACCCAGTACTTC
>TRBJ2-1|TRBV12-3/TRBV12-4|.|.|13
CASNRVWRGEQFF
TGTGCCAGCAACCGGGTCTGGAGGGGTGAGCAGTTCTTC
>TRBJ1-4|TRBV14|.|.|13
CASSHGPGEKLFF
TGTGCCAGCAGCCACGGCCCAGGGGAAAAACTGTTTTTT
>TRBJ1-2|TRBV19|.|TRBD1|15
CASSNEIRGKNGYTF
TGTGCCAGTAGTAACGAGATCAGGGGGAAAAATGGCTACACCTTC
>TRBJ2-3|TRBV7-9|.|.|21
CASSSGGSSGSVGGAPDTQYF
TGTGCCAGCAGCTCAGGGGGGAGTAGCGGGTCCGTCGGTGGAGCCCCAGATACGCAGTATTTT